This entry lists 8 T cell receptor beta chains sequenced from one sample in a study of T cells in Graves' hyperthyroidism and ophthalmopathy. Regions amplified from RNA transcripts were the TCR beta CDR3 regions. The HTBI primer set was used in a first-round RT-PCR of the TCR CDR3. Each CDR3 protein is one row after TCRdb ran MiXCR on the multiplex PCR reads. The sample shows approximately 600,000 distinct CDR3 sequences, around 15% of them seen only once. The source material was blood. These receptors all stem from a woman aged 25 to 39 with Graves' hyperthyroidism.

This clonotype was counted a single time. J is TRBJ2-2 and V is TRBV20-1; D gene uncertain. Trimming removed 3 bases from V and 0 bases from J, with 2 bases in between. The length of the CDR3 is 12 residues. Germline V gives CDR1 DFQATT, CDR2 SNEGSKA (reference sequence). Written as DNA, the CDR3 is TGCAGTGCTAGCCCGAACACCGGGGAGCTGTTTTTT. This translates into CSASPNTGELFF.

A few counts support this clonotype. The chain combines TRBV2 with TRBJ2-3; D gene ambiguous. Trimming stripped 0 bases from V and 8 bases from J, with 12 bases between. The CDR3 contains 14 residues. Germline assignment: CDR1 SNHLY and CDR2 FYNNEI. The CDR3 sequence is CASSEAGYSGTQYF. The DNA of the CDR3 is TGTGCCAGCAGTGAAGCAGGGTACAGTGGTACGCAGTATTTT.

In this sample, this clonotype turned up many times. The V call is TRBV5-1, the J call TRBJ1-1, with D perhaps matching TRBD1 (5 bases). V lost 0 bases to trimming and J lost 7 bases, with 13 bases between them. This CDR3 is built from 14 residues. CDR1 and CDR2 from the germline V gene are SGHRS and YFSETQ. CDR3 bases: TGCGCCAGCAGCTTGGCCGCGATCGGGGGTGAAGCTTTCTTT. Its protein product is CASSLAAIGGEAFF.

The V gene is TRBV7-9, the J gene TRBJ2-7; TRBD2 is a possible D gene (5 bases). This CDR3 is built from 17 residues. Germline V CDR1 and CDR2: SEHNR, FQNEAQ (reference sequence). V lost 8 bases and J 0 bases, leaving 23 bases between the germline ends. In DNA form, the CDR3 reads TGTGCCAGCTTGCCCGGGGTCCCGTTACAAAGCTCCTACGAGCAGTACTTC. Its translation is CASLPGVPLQSSYEQYF.

This chain connects TRBV24-1 to TRBJ2-7, with D perhaps TRBD2 (5 bases). CDR3 length equals 16 residues. Germline V gives CDR1 KGHDR, CDR2 SFDVKD. V was cut by 8 bases and J by 3 bases, with 22 bases left in between. CDR3: CATISPTGNFHYEQYF. The CDR3 DNA follows: TGTGCCACCATTAGCCCTACGGGGAATTTCCACTACGAGCAGTACTTC.

CDR3 residues: CASSESKAGGERETQYF. In nucleotides, the CDR3 is TGTGCCAGCAGTGAATCCAAAGCGGGAGGGGAGCGAGAGACCCAGTACTTC. The chain links TRBV2 to TRBJ2-5; 10 bases are a match to TRBD2. V shed 2 bases and J 4 bases; nucleotides not matched to a gene: 10. Germline V CDR1 and CDR2: SNHLY, FYNNEI. The CDR3 contains 17 residues.

This clonotype was counted only a few times. The gene calls are TRBV9 and TRBJ1-2, with TRBD1 as a possible D gene (5 bases). The CDR3 is made up of 14 amino acids. Trimming took off 4 bases at V and 4 bases at J, with 14 bases between the two ends. CDR1 and CDR2 from the germline V gene are SGDLS and YYNGEE. The CDR3 protein is CASSPGGEFYGYTF. DNA for the CDR3: TGTGCCAGCAGCCCCGGAGGGGAATTCTATGGCTACACCTTC.

The chain's CDR3 is CATSPRTGSPLHF. The CDR3 DNA is TGTGCCACCAGCCCCCGGACAGGCTCACCCCTCCACTTT. V usage is TRBV15 and J usage is TRBJ1-6; 7 bases line up with TRBD1. CDR1 LNHNV and CDR2 YYDKDF come from the germline V gene (reference sequence). Unmatched junction bases numbered 5, after V lost 5 bases and J lost 10 bases. The CDR3 spans 13 residues.